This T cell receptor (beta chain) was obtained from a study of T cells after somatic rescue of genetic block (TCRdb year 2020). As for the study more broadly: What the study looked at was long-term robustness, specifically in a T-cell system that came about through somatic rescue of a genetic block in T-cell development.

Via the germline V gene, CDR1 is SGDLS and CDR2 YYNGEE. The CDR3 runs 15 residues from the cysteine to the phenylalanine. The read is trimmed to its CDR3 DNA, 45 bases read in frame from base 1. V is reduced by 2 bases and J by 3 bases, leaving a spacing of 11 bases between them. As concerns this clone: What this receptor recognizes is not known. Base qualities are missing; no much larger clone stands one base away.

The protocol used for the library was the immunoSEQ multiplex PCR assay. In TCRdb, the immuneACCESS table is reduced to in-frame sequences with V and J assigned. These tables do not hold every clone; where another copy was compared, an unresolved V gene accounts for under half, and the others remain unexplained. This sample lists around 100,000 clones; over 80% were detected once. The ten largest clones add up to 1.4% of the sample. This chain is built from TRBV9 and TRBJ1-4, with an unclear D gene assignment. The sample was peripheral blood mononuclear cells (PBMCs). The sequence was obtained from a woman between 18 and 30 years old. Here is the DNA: TGTGCCAGCAGCGTGCGAGAAGCGGCTAATGAAAAACTGTTTTTT. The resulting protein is CASSVREAANEKLFF.